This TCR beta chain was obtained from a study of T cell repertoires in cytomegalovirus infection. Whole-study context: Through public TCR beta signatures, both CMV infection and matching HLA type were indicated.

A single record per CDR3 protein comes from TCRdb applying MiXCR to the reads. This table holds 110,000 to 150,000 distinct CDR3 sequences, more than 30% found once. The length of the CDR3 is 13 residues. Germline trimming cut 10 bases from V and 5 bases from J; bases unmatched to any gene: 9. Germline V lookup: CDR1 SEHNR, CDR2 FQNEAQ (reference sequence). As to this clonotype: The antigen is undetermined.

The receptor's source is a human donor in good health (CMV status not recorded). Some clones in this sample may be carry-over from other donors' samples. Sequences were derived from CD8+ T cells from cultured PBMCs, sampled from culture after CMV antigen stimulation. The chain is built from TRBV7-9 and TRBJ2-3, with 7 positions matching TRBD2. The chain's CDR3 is CAISRGDLDTQYF. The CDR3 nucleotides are TGTGCCATATCTCGGGGGGACTTAGATACGCAGTATTTT.